This entry is about one T cell receptor (beta chain). These data come from a study of ipilimumab plus nivolumab after autologous stem cell transplantation. The germline V gene has CDR1 LNHDA and CDR2 SQIVND (reference sequence). The germline V and J ends were trimmed by 8 bases and 0 bases, with 8 bases remaining between them. This CDR3 is built from 13 residues. Only in-frame clones appear in the TCRdb table, and some are missing; sequencing was by immunoSEQ multiplex PCR. This table holds 43,000 or so clones, 70% to 90% found once. This receptor was taken from a male donor with multiple myeloma. The source was PBMCs, collected in a trial of ipilimumab plus nivolumab as post-transplant consolidation. V and J are TRBV19 and TRBJ1-5; perhaps TRBD1 as D (6 bases). Here the CDR3 DNA reads TGTGCCAGTGGGGGGCTTAGCAATCAGCCCCAGCATTTT. This translates into CASGGLSNQPQHF.